This T cell receptor beta chain was recovered during a study of T cell repertoires in cytomegalovirus infection. Overall study context: Both CMV infection and a matching HLA type were indicated by public TCR beta signatures.

TCRdb processed the reads anew with MiXCR; each CDR3 protein has one entry. Of fewer than 200,000 distinct CDR3 sequences listed, roughly 22% are singletons. Trimming removed 3 bases at V and 4 bases at J, with 14 bases between. Germline values: CDR1 MNHEY, CDR2 SVGEGT. The CDR3 covers 15 residues. This clonotype appeared a few times. Its target is unknown. The sequenced sample was CD8+ T cells from cultured PBMCs, obtained from culture after CMV antigen stimulation. This chain connects TRBV6-2 or TRBV6-3 to TRBJ2-3, with a possible D match to TRBD1 (7 bases). This TCR was sampled from a human donor in good health (CMV status not recorded). Some clones in this sample may be carry-over from other donors' samples. The CDR3: CASSYGRGEADTQYF. The CDR3 DNA is TGTGCCAGCAGTTATGGCAGGGGGGAAGCAGATACGCAGTATTTT.